This T cell receptor (beta chain) came from a study of beta chain features in type 1 diabetes. TCRB transcripts that were expressed got sequenced, as all of the isolated RNA had been reverse transcribed. Profiling relied on immunoSEQ multiplex PCR, and the TCRdb table lists in-frame clones only, not all of them. This table holds under 55,000 clones, roughly 41% found once. General study points: A closer apparent resemblance between naive, central memory and Treg TCRB repertoires was seen in patients than in healthy donors. All four CD4+ subsets from Type 1 diabetes patients carried moderately but significantly shorter TCRB CDR3s.

The CDR3 runs to 15 residues. Per germline, CDR1 SGHNT and CDR2 YYREEE (reference sequence). V lost 4 bases, J lost 9 bases, and 14 bases stayed unmatched. With respect to this clone: Its antigen is undetermined.

This sequence originates from a man aged 25 to 40 with type 1 diabetes. Sequenced sample: Tregs from blood. This sequence joins TRBV5-4 and TRBJ2-7, with 9 bases matching TRBD1. The CDR3 protein is CASSQDKGQGLGQYF. CDR3 DNA sequence: TGTGCCAGCAGCCAAGATAAGGGACAGGGTCTGGGGCAGTACTTC. Full variable domain (outside the CDR3, taken from reference TRBV5-4 and TRBJ2-7): ETGVTQSPTHLIKTRGQQVTLRCSSQSGHNTVSWYQQALGQGPQFIFQYYREEENGRGNFPPRFSGLQFPNYSSELNVNALELDDSALYLCASSQDKGQGLGQYFGPGTRLTVT.